The clone carrying this T cell receptor beta chain was found many times. Its antigen is as yet unknown. The entry originates in a study of T-cell reconstitution after alpha-beta-depleted transplantation in children. The study's findings and limits: Roughly two months post-transplant, alpha-beta T cells reportedly originated from several hundred graft clones that had expanded. Surviving recipient cells, namely T cells and thymic progenitors, were the source of high day-60 TCRbeta diversity in some patients. A year had passed since transplant, and T-cell counts and diversity by then came mostly from newly produced T cells.

From germline, CDR1 is SQVTM and CDR2 ANQGSEA. The CDR3 loop spans 13 amino acids. J lost 5 bases, V lost 5 bases, and 7 bases had no gene match. TCRbeta library preparation incorporated unique molecular identifiers. TCRdb passed the PCR reads through MiXCR, listing each CDR3 protein once. The table includes approximately 650,000 distinct CDR3 sequences, 13% detected once. The sample here was PBMCs, taken before TCRalphabeta/CD19-depleted stem cell transplant. J is TRBJ1-1 and V is TRBV29-1; 8 bases fit TRBD1. This TCR derives from a girl between 2 and 10 years old with congenital amegakaryocytic thrombocytopenia, due to receive a stem cell transplant. The CDR3 DNA reads as TGCAGCGTTACCCGGACAGGGAGGACTGAAGCTTTCTTT. Encoded protein: CSVTRTGRTEAFF. The full variable domain, in which reference TRBV29-1 and TRBJ1-1 provide the parts outside the CDR3, is SAVISQKPSRDICQRGTSLTIQCQVDSQVTMMFWYRQQPGQSLTLIATANQGSEATYESGFVIDKFPISRPNLTFSTLTVSNMSPEDSSIYLCSVTRTGRTEAFFGQGTRLTVV.